The 23 T cell receptor beta chains below all came from one sample that was sequenced in a study of CD8+CD57+ T cells in acquired aplastic anemia. Genomic DNA served as template for TCR beta VDJ and CDR3 profiling. Via MiXCR, TCRdb re-called the reads, giving one row per CDR3 protein. This table has about 220,000 distinct CDR3 sequences, 34% appearing once. Source material: sorted CD4+, CD8+, or CD8+CD57+ T cells (not recorded which) from PBMCs. The receptors stem from a human donor in good health, serving as a control.

This clonotype was counted a few times. The V and J genes are TRBV4-1 and TRBJ1-5; 8 bases line up with TRBD1. The V gene's germline CDR1 is MGHRA and CDR2 YSYEKL. After removal of 1 base from V and 6 bases from J, the junction contained 11 bases not matched to a gene. The CDR3 covers 17 residues. The CDR3 DNA follows: TGCGCCAGCAGCCAAGGTGGACAGGGTCGGCGGGGTCAGCCCCAGCATTTT. It specifies CASSQGGQGRRGQPQHF.

Notes on this clonotype: With a much larger clone just one base away, this may be a read error. The chain employs TRBV2 and TRBJ2-6; D not certain. The CDR3 loop spans 16 amino acids. The V gene's germline CDR1 is SNHLY and CDR2 FYNNEI. The CDR3 nucleotides read TGTGCCAGCAAAATAGGGTCGAGCTCTGGGTCCAACGTCCTGACTTTC. Its translation is CASKIGSSSGSNVLTF.

In this sample, this clonotype turned up a few times. One end of the junction fails to match germline, which may point to a read error. This chain uses TRBV19 with TRBJ2-5; 12 nucleotides match TRBD2. CDR1 and CDR2 (germline): LNHDA, SQIVND (reference sequence). The CDR3 is made up of 16 amino acids. The CDR3 here is CASSITSGGRQEAQYF. The CDR3 nucleotides are TGTGCCAGTAGTATTACTAGCGGGGGGCGCCAAGAGGCCCAGTACTTC.

V gene TRBV5-1 combines with J gene TRBJ2-4; 8 bases are a match to TRBD1. From germline, CDR1 is SGHRS and CDR2 YFSETQ. This CDR3 spans 16 amino acids. Trimming cost V 5 bases and J 6 bases; bases outside gene matches: 13. CDR3 sequence (DNA): TGCGCCAGCAGGGGACAGGTTGTGGGCGCGGGAAACATTCAGTACTTC. Encoded protein: CASRGQVVGAGNIQYF.

This clonotype was picked up a small number of times. This chain uses TRBV15 with TRBJ2-1; the D call may be TRBD1 or TRBD2 (6 bases each). The CDR3 is 15 residues long. In germline, CDR1 is LNHNV, CDR2 YYDKDF (reference sequence). Between the trimmed V and J ends, which lost 0 bases and 7 bases, there was a span of 13 bases. For the CDR3, the DNA is TGTGCCACCAGCAGAGATTGGCAGGGGAGGAATGAGCAGTTCTTC. Translated, it gives CATSRDWQGRNEQFF. Combining the CDR3 with reference TRBV15 and TRBJ2-1 gives the whole variable domain DAMVIQNPRYQVTQFGKPVTLSCSQTLNHNVMYWYQQKSSQAPKLLFHYYDKDFNNEADTPDNFQSRRPNTSFCFLDIRSPGLGDTAMYLCATSRDWQGRNEQFFGPGTRLTVL.

There are a few counts of this clonotype. This chain connects TRBV11-2 to TRBJ2-7; TRBD1 agrees at 8 bases. Germline CDR1 and CDR2: SGHAT and FQNNGV. The CDR3 has 18 residues. The J segment lost 5 bases and the V segment lost 1 base, leaving 16 bases of the junction unmatched. The DNA of the CDR3 is TGTGCCAGCAGCTTAGTCTTGGACCTAGGACAGGGCATCGACGAGCAGTACTTC. Encoded protein: CASSLVLDLGQGIDEQYF.

A remark on this clonotype: Possible read error: a much larger clone is one base away. This CDR3 is missing its conserved last phenylalanine or tryptophan, likely due to a read error. The V call is TRBV5-1, the J call TRBJ1-2; D is unresolved. The CDR3 is 15 residues long. Trimming cost V 0 bases and J 7 bases, with 16 bases left between them. In germline, CDR1 is SGHRS, CDR2 YFSETQ. Written as DNA, the CDR3 is TGCGCCAGCAGCTTGGCCCTGACCGCCTCAATTGGCTACACCCTC. Translated: CASSLALTASIGYTL.

A word on this clonotype: One end of the junction varies from germline; a read error may be responsible. As DNA, the CDR3 is TGTGCCAGCAGGTCCAACCCCTTTAGCGGGGGGGCCCCCTACGAGCGGTACTTC. The encoded protein is CASRSNPFSGGAPYERYF. The chain joins TRBV13 to TRBJ2-7; 11 bases fit TRBD2. Germline assignment: CDR1 PRHDT and CDR2 FYEKMQ (reference sequence). The CDR3 runs to 18 residues.

The J gene is TRBJ2-7, the V gene TRBV25-1, with D possibly TRBD2 on 6 matching bases. Per germline, CDR1 MGHDK and CDR2 SYGVNS. V was pared by 2 bases and J by 3 bases, with 11 bases between. The CDR3 spans 14 residues. CDR3 DNA: TGTGCCAGCAGTGAACTGGGACTGATCTACGAGCAGTACTTC. Translated, it gives CASSELGLIYEQYF.

This chain connects TRBV29-1 to TRBJ2-7; D is unresolved. The germline CDR1 and CDR2 sequences are SQVTM and ANQGSEA. The germline V and J ends were trimmed by 3 bases and 6 bases, with 9 bases remaining between them. The CDR3 totals 11 residues. The DNA of the CDR3 is TGCAGCGTTGAGACCGTCAGCGAGCAGTACTTC. Translating gives CSVETVSEQYF.

Worth noting for this clonotype: Just one base apart from a much larger clone, this may be a read error. CDR3 sequence reads: CASSFRGSFNGHTF. In nucleotides, the CDR3 is TGTGCCAGCAGCTTCCGTGGCAGTTTTAATGGCCACACCTTC. The rearrangement joins TRBV7-9 to TRBJ1-2; no definite D call. Germline V gene data show CDR1 as SEHNR and CDR2 as FQNEAQ (reference sequence). This CDR3 contains 14 residues.

This clonotype came up a few times. The rearrangement joins TRBV6-1 to TRBJ1-5; D uncertain. CDR1 is MNHNS and CDR2 is SASEGT in the germline V gene. The CDR3 loop spans 13 amino acids. V was trimmed by 5 bases and J by 7 bases, leaving 12 bases between them. This chain's CDR3 is CASSPLLGQPQHF. CDR3 DNA sequence: TGTGCCAGCAGTCCCCTCTTGGGCCAGCCCCAGCATTTT.

The table lists this clonotype with many counts. Here the CDR3 DNA reads TGTGCCATCAGGAGGGGCTTCGATTCCTACGAGCAGTACTTC. The encoded protein is CAIRRGFDSYEQYF. The genes are TRBV10-3 and TRBJ2-7; tentatively, D is TRBD1 or TRBD2 (5 bases each). The germline gives CDR1 ENHRY, CDR2 SYGVKD. This CDR3 spans 14 amino acids. V dropped 6 bases and J dropped 1 base, with 13 bases sitting between them.

A note on this clonotype: Its ends do not fully match the called genes, so a read error is possible. The V gene is TRBV18, the J gene TRBJ1-3, with D unclear. The CDR3 contains 16 residues. Germline loops: CDR1 KGHSH, CDR2 LQKENI. The CDR3 bases are TGTGCCACCTCACCTCGACCCAAAAGCTCTGGAAACACCATATATTTT. Translation gives CATSPRPKSSGNTIYF. Using reference TRBV18 and TRBJ1-3 for the parts outside the CDR3, the full variable domain is NAGVMQNPRHLVRRRGQEARLRCSPMKGHSHVYWYRQLPEEGLKFMVYLQKENIIDESGMPKERFSAEFPKEGPSILRIQQVVRGDSAAYFCATSPRPKSSGNTIYFGEGSWLTVV.

Notes on this clonotype: One base away lies a much larger clone, so this may be a sequencing read error. The chain links TRBV2 to TRBJ1-2, with unresolved D. Germline V gene lookup returns CDR1 SNHLY and CDR2 FYNNEI. The CDR3 is 11 residues long. The CDR3 DNA reads TGTGCCAGCAGCCCCTCATTCGGGAGAAACTTC. It yields the protein CASSPSFGRNF.

This rearrangement joins TRBV7-9 to TRBJ2-2, with no clear D. From germline, CDR1 is SEHNR and CDR2 FQNEAQ (reference sequence). The CDR3 spans 14 residues. Trimming pared 1 base from V and 7 bases from J, leaving 10 bases between. The CDR3 reads CASSLVPPGGELFF. The CDR3 DNA sequence: TGTGCCAGCAGCTTAGTCCCCCCCGGCGGGGAGCTGTTTTTT. Combining the CDR3 with reference TRBV7-9 and TRBJ2-2 gives the whole variable domain DTGVSQNPRHKITKRGQNVTFRCDPISEHNRLYWYRQTLGQGPEFLTYFQNEAQLEKSRLLSDRFSAERPKGSFSTLEIQRTEQGDSAMYLCASSLVPPGGELFFGEGSRLTVL.

Only a few counts were recorded for this clonotype. The V call is TRBV27, the J call TRBJ1-1, with unresolved D. The CDR3 is 15 amino acids. Germline-derived CDR1 and CDR2 are MNHEY and SMNVEV (reference sequence). V lost 4 bases to trimming and J lost 0 bases, with 12 bases between them. CDR3 in DNA: TGTGCCAGCAGTTCCTCCCATCCAATGAACACTGAAGCTTTCTTT. This sequence encodes CASSSSHPMNTEAFF.

This clonotype was seen ten or more times. The V call is TRBV7-2, the J call TRBJ1-2; the D is unclear. Germline CDR1 SGHTA, CDR2 FQGNSA. V dropped 5 bases and J dropped 5 bases, with 18 bases sitting between them. The CDR3 sequence is 15 residues long. CDR3 coding DNA: TGTGCCAGCAGCGTTGATTTGACCCCCGCTTATGGCTACACCTTC. Amino acid sequence: CASSVDLTPAYGYTF.

This clonotype came up a few times. The genes are TRBV10-3 and TRBJ2-1, with D possibly called TRBD1 or TRBD2 (5 bases each). This CDR3 region has 17 residues. Germline lookup yields CDR1 ENHRY and CDR2 SYGVKD. Trimming took 6 bases from V and 0 from J, leaving 18 bases between them. The CDR3 coding sequence is TGTGCCATCAGAGGGGACGGACTTTCCGACTCCTACAATGAGCAGTTCTTC. Residues: CAIRGDGLSDSYNEQFF.

The chain couples TRBV4-2 to TRBJ2-7; 7 bases align to TRBD1. Per the germline V gene, CDR1 is LGHNA and CDR2 is YNFKEQ. The trim removed 0 bases at V and 3 bases at J, leaving 8 bases unmatched. This CDR3 spans 16 amino acids. The CDR3 DNA reads as TGTGCCAGCAGCCAAGAAGGGGCAGGGGGTTTCTACGAGCAGTACTTC. The encoded protein is CASSQEGAGGFYEQYF.

The gene calls are TRBV3-1 and TRBJ2-1; 7 bases are shared with TRBD2. Trimming took 5 bases from V and 0 from J; bases not matched to a gene: 4. CDR3 length: 15 residues. CDR1 and CDR2 from the germline V gene are LGHDT and YNNKEL (reference sequence). The CDR3 here is CASSFWTSSYNEQFF. The CDR3 nucleotides read TGTGCCAGCAGCTTCTGGACTAGCTCCTACAATGAGCAGTTCTTC.

The chain combines TRBV7-9 with TRBJ2-2, with D hard to call. The germline gives CDR1 SEHNR, CDR2 FQNEAQ (reference sequence). V lost 5 bases and J 4 bases, leaving 8 bases between the germline ends. This CDR3 contains 13 residues. The DNA of the CDR3 is TGTGCCAGCAGCCAAGAGTTCACCGGGGAGCTGTTTTTT. Its translation is CASSQEFTGELFF.

J is TRBJ1-1 and V is TRBV19; weak D call: TRBD1 (6 bases). The CDR3 runs to 13 residues. V was trimmed by 3 bases and J by 5 bases, leaving 10 bases between them. Germline CDR1 LNHDA, CDR2 SQIVND (reference sequence). DNA for the CDR3: TGTGCCAGTAGTATCCCACAGGGTACTGAAGCTTTCTTT. Protein sequence: CASSIPQGTEAFF. The full variable domain, its missing parts supplied by reference TRBV19 and TRBJ1-1, is DGGITQSPKYLFRKEGQNVTLSCEQNLNHDAMYWYRQDPGQGLRLIYYSQIVNDFQKGDIAEGYSVSREKKESFPLTVTSAQKNPTAFYLCASSIPQGTEAFFGQGTRLTVV.